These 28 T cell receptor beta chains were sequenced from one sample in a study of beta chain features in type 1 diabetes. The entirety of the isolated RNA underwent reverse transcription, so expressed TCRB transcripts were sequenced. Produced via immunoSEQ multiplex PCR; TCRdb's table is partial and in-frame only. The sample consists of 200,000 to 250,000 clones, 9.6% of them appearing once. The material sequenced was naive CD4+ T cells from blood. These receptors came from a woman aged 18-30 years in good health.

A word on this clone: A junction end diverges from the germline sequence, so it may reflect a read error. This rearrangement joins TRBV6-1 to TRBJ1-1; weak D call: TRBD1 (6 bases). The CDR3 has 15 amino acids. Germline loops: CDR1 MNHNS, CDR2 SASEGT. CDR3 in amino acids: CASSENSQGKTEAFF. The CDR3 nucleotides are TGTGCAAGCAGTGAAAACTCTCAGGGGAAGACTGAAGCTTTCTTT.

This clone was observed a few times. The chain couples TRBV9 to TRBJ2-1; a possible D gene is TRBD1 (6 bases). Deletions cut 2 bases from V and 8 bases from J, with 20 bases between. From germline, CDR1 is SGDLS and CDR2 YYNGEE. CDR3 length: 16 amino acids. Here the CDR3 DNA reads TGTGCCAGCAGCGTGACAGGTAGGGTTCTTTCGGATGAGCAGTTCTTC. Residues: CASSVTGRVLSDEQFF.

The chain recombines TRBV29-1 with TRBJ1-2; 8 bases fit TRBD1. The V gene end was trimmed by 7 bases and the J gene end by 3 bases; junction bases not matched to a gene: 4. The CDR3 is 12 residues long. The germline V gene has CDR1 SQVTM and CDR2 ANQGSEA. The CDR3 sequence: CSGQGAHYGYTF. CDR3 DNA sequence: TGCAGCGGCCAGGGGGCCCACTATGGCTACACCTTC.

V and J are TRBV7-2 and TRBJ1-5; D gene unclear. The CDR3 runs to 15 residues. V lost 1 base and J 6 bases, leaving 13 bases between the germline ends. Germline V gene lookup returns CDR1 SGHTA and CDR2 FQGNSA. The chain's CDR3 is CASSLGGSGFQPQHF. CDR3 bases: TGTGCCAGCAGCTTAGGCGGCAGTGGCTTTCAGCCCCAGCATTTT.

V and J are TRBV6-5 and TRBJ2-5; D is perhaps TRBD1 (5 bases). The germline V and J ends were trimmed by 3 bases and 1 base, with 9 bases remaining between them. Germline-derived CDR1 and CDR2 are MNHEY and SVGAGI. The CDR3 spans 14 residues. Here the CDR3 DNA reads TGTGCCAGCAGTTATCGACAGACCCAAGAGACCCAGTACTTC. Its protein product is CASSYRQTQETQYF.

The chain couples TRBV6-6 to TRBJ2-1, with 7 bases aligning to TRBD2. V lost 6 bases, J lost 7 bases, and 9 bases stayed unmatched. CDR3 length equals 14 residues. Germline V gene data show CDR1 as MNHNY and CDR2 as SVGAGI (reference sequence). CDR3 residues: CASRGGEGQNEQFF. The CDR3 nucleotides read TGTGCCAGCAGAGGAGGGGAGGGGCAGAATGAGCAGTTCTTC.

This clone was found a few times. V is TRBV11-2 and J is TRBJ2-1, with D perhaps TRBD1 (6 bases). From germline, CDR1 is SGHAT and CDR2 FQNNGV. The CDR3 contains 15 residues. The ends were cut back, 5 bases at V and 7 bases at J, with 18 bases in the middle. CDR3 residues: CASSPRLQGGNEQFF. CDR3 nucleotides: TGTGCCAGCAGCCCCCGCCTACAGGGCGGAAATGAGCAGTTCTTC.

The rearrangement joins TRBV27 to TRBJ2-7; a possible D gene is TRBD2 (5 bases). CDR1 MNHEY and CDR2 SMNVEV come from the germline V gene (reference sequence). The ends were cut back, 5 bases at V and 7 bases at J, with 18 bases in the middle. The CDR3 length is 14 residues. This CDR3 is CASSTIKARGEQYF. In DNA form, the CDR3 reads TGTGCCAGCAGTACCATTAAGGCCCGAGGGGAGCAGTACTTC.

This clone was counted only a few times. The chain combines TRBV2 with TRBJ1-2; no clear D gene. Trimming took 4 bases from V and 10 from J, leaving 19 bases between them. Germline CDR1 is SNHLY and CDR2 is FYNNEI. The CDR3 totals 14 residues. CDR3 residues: CASSAVLWGESYTF. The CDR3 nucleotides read TGTGCCAGCAGTGCAGTATTGTGGGGAGAATCCTACACCTTC.

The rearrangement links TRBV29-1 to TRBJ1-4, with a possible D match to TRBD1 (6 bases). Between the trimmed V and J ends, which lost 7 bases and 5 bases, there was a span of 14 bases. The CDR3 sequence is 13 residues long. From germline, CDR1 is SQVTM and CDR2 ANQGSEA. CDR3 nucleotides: TGCAGCGCCTCGCTAGGACAGAATGAAAAACTGTTTTTT. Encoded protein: CSASLGQNEKLFF.

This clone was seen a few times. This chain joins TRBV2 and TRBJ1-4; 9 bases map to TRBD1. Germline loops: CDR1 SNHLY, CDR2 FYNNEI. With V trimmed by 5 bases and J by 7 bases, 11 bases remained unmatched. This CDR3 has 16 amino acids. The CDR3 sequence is CASSITRDRESEKLFF. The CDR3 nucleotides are TGTGCCAGCAGTATTACAAGGGACAGGGAATCTGAAAAACTGTTTTTT.

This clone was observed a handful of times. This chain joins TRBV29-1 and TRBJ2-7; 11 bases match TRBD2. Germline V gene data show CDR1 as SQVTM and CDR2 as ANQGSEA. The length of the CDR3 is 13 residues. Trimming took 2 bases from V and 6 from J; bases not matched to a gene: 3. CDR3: CSVERLAGGEQYF. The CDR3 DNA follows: TGCAGCGTTGAACGGCTAGCGGGAGGCGAGCAGTACTTC.

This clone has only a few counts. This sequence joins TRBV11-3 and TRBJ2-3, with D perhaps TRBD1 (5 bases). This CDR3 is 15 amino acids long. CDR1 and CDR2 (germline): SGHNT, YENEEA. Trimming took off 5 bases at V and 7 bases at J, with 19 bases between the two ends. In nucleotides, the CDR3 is TGTGCCAGCAGCCCGCCAGGGCCGTCCGAGAATACGCAGTATTTT. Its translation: CASSPPGPSENTQYF. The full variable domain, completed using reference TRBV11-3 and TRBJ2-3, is EAGVVQSPRYKIIEKKQPVAFWCNPISGHNTLYWYLQNLGQGPELLIRYENEEAVDDSQLPKDRFSAERLKGVDSTLKIQPAELGDSAVYLCASSPPGPSENTQYFGPGTRLTVL.

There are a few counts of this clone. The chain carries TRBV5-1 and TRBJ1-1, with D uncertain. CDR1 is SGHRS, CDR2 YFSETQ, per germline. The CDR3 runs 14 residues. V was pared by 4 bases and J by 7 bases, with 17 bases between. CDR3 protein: CASSSKPLGDEAFF. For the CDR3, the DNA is TGCGCCAGCAGCAGTAAACCCTTGGGAGATGAAGCTTTCTTT. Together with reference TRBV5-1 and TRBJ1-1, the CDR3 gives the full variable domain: KAGVTQTPRYLIKTRGQQVTLSCSPISGHRSVSWYQQTPGQGLQFLFEYFSETQRNKGNFPGRFSGRQFSNSRSEMNVSTLELGDSALYLCASSSKPLGDEAFFGQGTRLTVV.

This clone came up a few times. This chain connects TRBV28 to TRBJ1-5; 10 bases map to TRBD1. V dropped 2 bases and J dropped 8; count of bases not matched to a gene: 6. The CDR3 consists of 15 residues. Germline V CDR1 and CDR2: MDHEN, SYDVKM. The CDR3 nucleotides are TGTGCCAGCAGTTTAGGTGGGACAGGGGAAAAGCCCCAGCATTTT. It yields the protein CASSLGGTGEKPQHF.

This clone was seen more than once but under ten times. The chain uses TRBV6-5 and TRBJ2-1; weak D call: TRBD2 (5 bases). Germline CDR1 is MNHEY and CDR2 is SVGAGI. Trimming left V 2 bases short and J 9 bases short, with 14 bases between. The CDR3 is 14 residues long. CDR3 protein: CASSYGIALGEQFF. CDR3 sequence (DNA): TGTGCCAGCAGTTACGGTATAGCGTTGGGTGAGCAGTTCTTC.

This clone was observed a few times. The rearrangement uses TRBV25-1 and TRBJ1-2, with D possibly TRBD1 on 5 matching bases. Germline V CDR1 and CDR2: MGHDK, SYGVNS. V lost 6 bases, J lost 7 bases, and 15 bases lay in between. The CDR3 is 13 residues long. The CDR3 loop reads CASSPAGGAGYTF. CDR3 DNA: TGTGCCAGCAGCCCGGCGGGGGGAGCTGGCTACACCTTC.

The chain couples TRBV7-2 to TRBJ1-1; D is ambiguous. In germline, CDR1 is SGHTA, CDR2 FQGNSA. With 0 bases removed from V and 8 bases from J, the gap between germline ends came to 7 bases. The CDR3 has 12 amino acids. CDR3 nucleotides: TGTGCCAGCAGCTTAGCGGGGAGGGAAGCTTTCTTT. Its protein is CASSLAGREAFF.

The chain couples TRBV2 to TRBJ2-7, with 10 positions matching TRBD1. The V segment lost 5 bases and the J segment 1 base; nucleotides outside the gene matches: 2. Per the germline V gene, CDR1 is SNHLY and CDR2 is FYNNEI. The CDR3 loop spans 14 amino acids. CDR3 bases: TGTGCCAGCAGTTGGGACAGGGGATCCTACGAGCAGTACTTC. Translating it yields CASSWDRGSYEQYF.

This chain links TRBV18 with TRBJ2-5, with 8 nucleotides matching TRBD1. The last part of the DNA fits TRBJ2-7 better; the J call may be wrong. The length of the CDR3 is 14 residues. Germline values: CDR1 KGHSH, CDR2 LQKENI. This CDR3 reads CASSPTGQDYEQYF. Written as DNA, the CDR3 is TGTGCCAGCTCACCAACGGGACAGGACTACGAGCAGTACTTC.

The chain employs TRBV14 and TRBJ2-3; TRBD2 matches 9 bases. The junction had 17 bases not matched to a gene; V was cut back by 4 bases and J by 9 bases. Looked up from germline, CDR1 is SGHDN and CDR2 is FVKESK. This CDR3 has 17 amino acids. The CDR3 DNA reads TGTGCCAGCAGCCTTGGCGGGGCTAGCGGGGCGTTTGTGACGCAGTATTTT. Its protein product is CASSLGGASGAFVTQYF.

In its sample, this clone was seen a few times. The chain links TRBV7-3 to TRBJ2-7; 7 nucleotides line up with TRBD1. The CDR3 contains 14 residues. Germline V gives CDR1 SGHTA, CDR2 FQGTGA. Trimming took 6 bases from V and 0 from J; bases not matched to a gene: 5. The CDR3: CASSSTGISYEQYF. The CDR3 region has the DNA TGTGCCAGCAGTTCGACAGGGATCTCCTACGAGCAGTACTTC.

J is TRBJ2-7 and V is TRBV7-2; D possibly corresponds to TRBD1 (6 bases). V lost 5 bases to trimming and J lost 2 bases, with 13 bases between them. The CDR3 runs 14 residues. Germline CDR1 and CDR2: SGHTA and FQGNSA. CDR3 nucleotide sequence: TGTGCCAGCAGCGGGGGCTCATTCCCCTACGAGCAGTACTTC. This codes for CASSGGSFPYEQYF.

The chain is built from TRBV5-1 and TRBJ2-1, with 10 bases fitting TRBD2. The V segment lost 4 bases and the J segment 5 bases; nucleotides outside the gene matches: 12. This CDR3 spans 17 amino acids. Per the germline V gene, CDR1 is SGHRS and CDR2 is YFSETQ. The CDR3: CASSLGTSGTLNNEQFF. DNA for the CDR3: TGCGCCAGCAGCCTCGGCACTAGCGGGACTCTTAACAATGAGCAGTTCTTC.

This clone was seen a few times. In DNA, the CDR3 is TGTGCCAGTACCCCCACCTGGACAGGGTCGACCTACGAGCAGTACTTC. Its protein product is CASTPTWTGSTYEQYF. The chain uses TRBV19 and TRBJ2-7; 8 bases fit TRBD1. The CDR3 is made up of 16 amino acids. The V gene's germline CDR1 is LNHDA and CDR2 SQIVND (reference sequence). J gave up 2 bases and V 7 bases, and 13 bases lay outside the gene matches.

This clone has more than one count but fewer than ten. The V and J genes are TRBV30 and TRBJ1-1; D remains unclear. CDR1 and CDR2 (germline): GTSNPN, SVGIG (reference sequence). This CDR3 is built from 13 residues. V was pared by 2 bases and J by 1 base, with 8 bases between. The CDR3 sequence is CAWSTDPNTEAFF. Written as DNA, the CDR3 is TGTGCCTGGAGTACAGATCCGAACACTGAAGCTTTCTTT.

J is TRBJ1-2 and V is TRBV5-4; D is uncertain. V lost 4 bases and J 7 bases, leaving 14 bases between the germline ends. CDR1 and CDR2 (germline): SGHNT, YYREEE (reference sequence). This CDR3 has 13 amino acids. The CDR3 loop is CASSPQWEGGYTF. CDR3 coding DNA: TGTGCCAGCAGCCCCCAGTGGGAGGGTGGCTACACCTTC.

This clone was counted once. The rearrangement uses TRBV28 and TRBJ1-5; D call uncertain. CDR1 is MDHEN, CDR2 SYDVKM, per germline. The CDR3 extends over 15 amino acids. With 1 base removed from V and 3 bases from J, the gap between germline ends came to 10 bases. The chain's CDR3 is CASSLLGGSNQPQHF. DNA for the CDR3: TGTGCCAGCAGTTTATTGGGAGGGTCCAATCAGCCCCAGCATTTT.